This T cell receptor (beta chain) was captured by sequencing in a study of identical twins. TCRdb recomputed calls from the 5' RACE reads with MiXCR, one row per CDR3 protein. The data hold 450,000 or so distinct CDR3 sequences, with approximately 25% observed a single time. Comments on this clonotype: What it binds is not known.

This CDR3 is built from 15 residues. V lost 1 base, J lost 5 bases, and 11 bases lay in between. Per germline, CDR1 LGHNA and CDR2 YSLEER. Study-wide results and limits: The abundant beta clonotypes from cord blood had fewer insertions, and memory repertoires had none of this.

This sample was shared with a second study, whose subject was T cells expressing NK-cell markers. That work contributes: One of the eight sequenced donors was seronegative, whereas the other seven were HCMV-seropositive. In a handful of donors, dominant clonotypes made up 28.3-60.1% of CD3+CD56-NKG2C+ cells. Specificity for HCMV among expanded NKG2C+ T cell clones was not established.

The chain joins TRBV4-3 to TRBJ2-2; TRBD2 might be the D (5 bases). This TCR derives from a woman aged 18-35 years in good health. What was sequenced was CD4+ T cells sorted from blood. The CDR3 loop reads CASSQGLPGTGELFF. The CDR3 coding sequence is TGCGCCAGCAGCCAAGGCCTCCCGGGAACCGGGGAGCTGTTTTTT.